This T cell receptor beta chain was identified during a study of CD8 T cells in Susac syndrome. Per germline, CDR1 MGHRA and CDR2 YSYEKL. The CDR3 sequence is 15 residues long. Trimming pared 4 bases from V and 0 bases from J, leaving 12 bases between. Reverse transcription of about 0.5 to 1 ug RNA used random hexamers. The CDR3 of TCR beta was amplified by immunoSEQ multiplex PCR across 54 Vbeta and 13 Jbeta. TCRdb reanalysed the immunoSEQ multiplex PCR reads using MiXCR and keeps one entry per CDR3 protein. The sample contains about 440,000 distinct CDR3 sequences, 85% to 90% of which appear only once. It was negative isolation that provided the CD8+ and CD4+ T cells, whereas TEMRA cells were enriched by FACS.

The J gene is TRBJ1-1, the V gene TRBV4-1; a possible D gene is TRBD1 (5 bases). Input material: CD8+ T cells from PBMCs. The TCR sequence derives from a human donor with multiple sclerosis. As DNA, the CDR3 is TGCGCCAGCAGCCGGGGGACGGGGGTGAACACTGAAGCTTTCTTT. Its translation is CASSRGTGVNTEAFF.